This T cell receptor (beta chain) was found in a study of cytomegalovirus exposure and HLA in healthy donors. Across the whole study: As an earlier analysis found, about 190 million T cells yielded about 120 million unique TCR beta sequences.

Study-level points and caveats: Most subjects had HLA-A and HLA-B alleles reportedly predicted accurately by TCR beta sequences.

Researchers ran the PCR with 60 Vbeta and 13 Jbeta primers. Method: immunoSEQ multiplex PCR; TCRdb's copy keeps in-frame clones and lacks some. The sample gives roughly 130,000 clones, just over 70% of which show up once; about 3% is in the top ten. Notes on this clone: Its antigen is as yet unknown.

The CDR3 has 14 amino acids. Per germline, CDR1 SQVTM and CDR2 ANQGSEA. The clonotype comes from a woman in her sixties or seventies in good health and CMV-seropositive. V gene TRBV29-1 combines with J gene TRBJ2-5, with 7 positions matching TRBD2. The last part of the DNA fits TRBJ2-7 better; the J call may be wrong. The sequenced material came from PBMCs. The CDR3 loop is CSVESGVREGEQYF. In DNA form, the CDR3 reads TGCAGCGTTGAATCGGGAGTTAGGGAGGGCGAGCAGTACTTC.